Following are 5 T cell receptor beta chains from one sample sequenced in a study of human T cells and chemical hapten exposure. TCRdb re-called the RACE reads with MiXCR, one entry per CDR3 protein. The table lists roughly 380,000 distinct CDR3 sequences, 6% to 7% of them singletons. Time point specified: patch test 2, 6 weeks after DPC sensitization. Indicated treatment: therapeutic diphenylcyclopropenone sensitization with weekly scalp DPC. Sequences were derived from whole blood, sampled in connection with sensitization to the hapten diphenylcyclopropenone (DPC). The origin of the receptors is a woman aged 18-29 years with alopecia areata. Some clones in this sample may be carry-over from other donors' samples.

The rearrangement links TRBV10-3 to TRBJ2-1, with TRBD2 matching over 9 bases. The V segment lost 4 bases and the J segment 8 bases; nucleotides outside the gene matches: 12. CDR1 ENHRY and CDR2 SYGVKD come from the germline V gene. This CDR3 has 16 residues. CDR3 amino acids: CAISGLAGDPRDEQFF. In DNA, the CDR3 is TGTGCCATCAGTGGGTTAGCGGGGGACCCCCGGGATGAGCAGTTCTTC.

Here the CDR3 reads CSASGLAGIYEQYF. DNA for the CDR3: TGCAGTGCTTCGGGACTAGCGGGGATCTACGAGCAGTACTTC. V and J are TRBV20-1 and TRBJ2-7, with 13 positions matching TRBD2. Germline V gene sequence: CDR1 DFQATT, CDR2 SNEGSKA (reference sequence). The CDR3 has 14 residues. V lost 5 bases to trimming and J lost 3 bases; unmatched junction nucleotides: 4.

This chain links TRBV12-5 with TRBJ1-5; D is undetermined. Germline V gene sequence: CDR1 LGHNT, CDR2 FRNRAP. V dropped 3 bases and J dropped 4 bases, with 7 bases sitting between them. The CDR3 has 13 amino acids. The chain's CDR3 is CASGFYLNQPQHF. For the CDR3, the DNA is TGTGCTAGTGGTTTTTACCTAAATCAGCCCCAGCATTTT.

This clonotype was counted between two and nine times. This chain connects TRBV4-2 to TRBJ2-1; 7 bases map to TRBD1. The CDR3 loop spans 15 amino acids. The V segment lost 0 bases and the J segment 5 bases; nucleotides outside the gene matches: 4. Germline loops: CDR1 LGHNA, CDR2 YNFKEQ. The DNA of the CDR3 is TGTGCCAGCAGCCAAGATCGGACAGGCAACAATGAGCAGTTCTTC. It specifies CASSQDRTGNNEQFF.

This clonotype appeared many times. J is TRBJ1-2 and V is TRBV6-2 or TRBV6-3; TRBD1 is a possible D gene (5 bases). Trimming took off 0 bases at V and 7 bases at J, with 15 bases between the two ends. Germline V lookup: CDR1 MNHEY, CDR2 SVGEGT. CDR3 length equals 15 residues. CDR3 coding DNA: TGTGCCAGCAGTTACTCAGGGACTCCCGCGGTTGGCTACACCTTC. Protein: CASSYSGTPAVGYTF.